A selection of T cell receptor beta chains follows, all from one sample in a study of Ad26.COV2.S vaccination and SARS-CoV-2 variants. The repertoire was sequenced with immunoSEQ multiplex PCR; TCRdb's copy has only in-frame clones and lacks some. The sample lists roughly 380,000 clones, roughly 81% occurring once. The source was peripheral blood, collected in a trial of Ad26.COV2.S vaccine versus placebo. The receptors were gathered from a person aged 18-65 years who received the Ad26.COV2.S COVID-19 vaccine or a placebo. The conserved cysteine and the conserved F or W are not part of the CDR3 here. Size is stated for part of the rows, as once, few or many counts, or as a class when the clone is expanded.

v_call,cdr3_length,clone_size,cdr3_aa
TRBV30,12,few,AWMGGRFNSPLH
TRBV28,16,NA,ASTTGSLVPNFSYEQY
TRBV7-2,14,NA,ASSLGPHRAGNEQF
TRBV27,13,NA,ASSLVGRASGELF
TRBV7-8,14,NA,ASSKGTGEGLAEAF
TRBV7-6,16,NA,ASSSLQGQGARAMWKY
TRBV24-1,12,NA,ATSDPGGSNEQF
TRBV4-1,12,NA,ASSQGAPGDTQY
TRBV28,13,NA,ASSLGTSGINEQF
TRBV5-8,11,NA,ASSLATADTQY
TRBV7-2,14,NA,ASSLGRGRGRETQY
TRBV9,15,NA,ASSVVLGRGHAGELF
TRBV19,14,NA,ASIPRGGDSNQPQH
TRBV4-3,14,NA,ASSQEGTSRYNEQF
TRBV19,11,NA,ASSPTGNYGYT
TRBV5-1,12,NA,ASSSLQTPSEQY
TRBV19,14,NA,ASSAPPSGGTYEQY
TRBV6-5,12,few,ASRSTGVSYEQY
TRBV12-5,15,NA,ASGRGLAGGPPETQY
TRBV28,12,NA,ASSPGQGVSPQH
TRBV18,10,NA,ASSPGGEKLF
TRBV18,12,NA,ASSVTGTNTEAF
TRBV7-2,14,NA,ASSRQTTRNTGELF
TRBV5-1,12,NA,ASSLELYTDTQY
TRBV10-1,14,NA,ASSASSGHESTAPV
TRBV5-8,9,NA,ASSSPGAQH
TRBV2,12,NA,ASSPETGLSEQY